These 32 T cell receptor beta chains originate from one sample sequenced in a study of immune evolution from preneoplasia to lung adenocarcinoma (dated by TCRdb to 2020 to 2023). Receptor amplification or capture employed the immunoSEQ multiplex PCR assay. Entries here come from immuneACCESS through TCRdb and include only in-frame sequences with V and J called. Some clones fail to appear in such tables; in the studies checked, an unresolved V gene covers under half of the shortfall, and the cause of the remainder is unknown. Here the sample has about 3,200 clones; about 75% occur a single time. The ten largest clones take up about 12% of the sample. Sequenced input: FFPE lung adenocarcinoma in situ tissue. What the cell subset or site label conveys for this sample: preinvasive adenocarcinoma in situ (AIS). Receptors originate from a person aged 55-80 years with lung adenocarcinoma.

This clone was counted a single time. As DNA, the CDR3 is TGTGCCAGCAGCTTGTATCGGGGGGCCTCCTACAATGAGCAGTTCTTC. Protein product: CASSLYRGASYNEQFF. V and J are TRBV5-6 and TRBJ2-1, with D perhaps matching TRBD2 (7 bases). Germline CDR1 is SGHDT and CDR2 is YYEEEE. V was trimmed by 1 base and J by 0 bases, leaving 11 bases between them. The CDR3 runs 16 residues.

V usage is TRBV5-1 and J usage is TRBJ2-7, with D unresolved. This CDR3 spans 13 amino acids. V was clipped by 0 bases and J by 2 bases, with 6 bases between them. The germline gives CDR1 SGHRS, CDR2 YFSETQ. CDR3 loop: CASSLGAPYEQYF. The CDR3 DNA reads TGCGCCAGCAGCTTGGGGGCCCCCTACGAGCAGTACTTC.

The chain recombines TRBV4-1 with TRBJ2-6, with D perhaps TRBD1 or TRBD2 (6 bases each). This CDR3 region has 19 residues. V gave up 0 bases and J gave up 0 bases, with 15 bases separating them. CDR1 MGHRA and CDR2 YSYEKL come from the germline V gene. The CDR3 DNA follows: TGCGCCAGCAGCCAAGATCTAGGGGGGAGGTACTCTGGGGCCAACGTCCTGACTTTC. Amino acid sequence: CASSQDLGGRYSGANVLTF.

This clone has just a few counts. The V gene is TRBV11-1, the J gene TRBJ2-3; D uncertain. The ends were cut back, 2 bases at V and 0 bases at J, with 12 bases in the middle. This CDR3 region has 16 residues. Germline V gene data show CDR1 as SGHAT and CDR2 as FQDESV (reference sequence). CDR3 residues: CASSLFGATSTDTQYF. As DNA, the CDR3 is TGTGCCAGCAGCTTATTCGGAGCCACTAGCACAGATACGCAGTATTTT.

V is TRBV11-2 and J is TRBJ2-5; 8 bases agree with TRBD1. CDR1 and CDR2 (germline): SGHAT, FQNNGV. The CDR3 length is 18 residues. V lost 0 bases to trimming and J lost 2 bases; unmatched junction nucleotides: 11. CDR3 sequence: CASSLDSQGARWQETQYF. DNA for the CDR3: TGTGCCAGCAGCTTAGATTCCCAGGGGGCGAGGTGGCAAGAGACCCAGTACTTC.

The chain has TRBV4-3 and TRBJ2-1; D is unclear. Germline V lookup: CDR1 LGHNA, CDR2 YSLEER. CDR3 size: 13 residues. Between the trimmed V and J ends, which lost 0 bases and 3 bases, there was a span of 3 bases. In nucleotides, the CDR3 is TGCGCCAGCAGCCAAGAAGGCTACAATGAGCAGTTCTTC. This gives the protein CASSQEGYNEQFF.

A few counts support this clone. This sequence joins TRBV5-4 and TRBJ2-3; D is unclear. Germline CDR1 reads SGHNT; CDR2 reads YYREEE (reference sequence). Trimming pared 2 bases from V and 4 bases from J, leaving 11 bases between. The CDR3 loop spans 14 amino acids. CDR3 coding DNA: TGTGCCAGCAGCTTCCAGCTAGTTCCAGATACGCAGTATTTT. The encoded protein is CASSFQLVPDTQYF.

The J gene is TRBJ2-5, the V gene TRBV19, with unresolved D. The CDR3 covers 13 residues. V lost 8 bases and J lost 4, with 14 bases in between. The V gene's germline CDR1 is LNHDA and CDR2 SQIVND (reference sequence). CDR3 in amino acids: CASCAGRRETQYF. CDR3 sequence (DNA): TGTGCCAGTTGCGCTGGACGGCGAGAGACCCAGTACTTC.

The chain is built from TRBV9 and TRBJ1-3, with 7 nucleotides matching TRBD1. The CDR3 is 15 residues long. Germline lookup yields CDR1 SGDLS and CDR2 YYNGEE. Trimming removed 6 bases from V and 0 bases from J; junction bases left unmatched: 6. The CDR3 spells CASTWGQSSGNTIYF. Here the CDR3 DNA reads TGTGCCAGCACCTGGGGACAGTCCTCTGGAAACACCATATATTTT.

The rearrangement uses TRBV9 and TRBJ2-5; 7 bases agree with TRBD2. Germline values: CDR1 SGDLS, CDR2 YYNGEE. Trimming took 6 bases from V and 3 from J; bases not matched to a gene: 11. The CDR3 is 15 residues long. CDR3 residues: CASTSLGGNKETQYF. Written as DNA, the CDR3 is TGTGCCAGCACCTCCCTCGGGGGGAACAAAGAGACCCAGTACTTC.

This clone is classed as large (0.1 to 1%). The chain links TRBV5-1 to TRBJ2-1; D remains ambiguous. CDR3 size: 13 residues. The germline CDR1 and CDR2 sequences are SGHRS and YFSETQ. Trimming pared 5 bases from V and 6 bases from J, leaving 12 bases between. This CDR3 is CASSIGQPNEQFF. The CDR3, as DNA: TGCGCCAGCAGTATTGGTCAACCCAATGAGCAGTTCTTC.

The rearrangement joins TRBV7-9 to TRBJ2-4, with 9 bases fitting TRBD2. V lost 0 bases, J lost 7 bases, and 7 bases stayed unmatched. Germline-derived CDR1 and CDR2 are SEHNR and FQNEAQ (reference sequence). The CDR3 is 16 residues long. In DNA, the CDR3 is TGTGCCAGCAGCTTAGCGTCAGGTAGCGGGGGTAACATTCAGTACTTC. Protein sequence: CASSLASGSGGNIQYF.

The chain has TRBV7-9 and TRBJ2-3; TRBD2 aligns across 7 bases. Germline V gives CDR1 SEHNR, CDR2 FQNEAQ (reference sequence). The CDR3 contains 16 residues. V lost 4 bases, J lost 4 bases, and 11 bases stayed unmatched. In DNA, the CDR3 is TGTGCCAGCAGCTACTGGGACTGGGGAGGGGCAGATACGCAGTATTTT. Its protein product is CASSYWDWGGADTQYF. The whole variable domain, filled in from reference TRBV7-9 and TRBJ2-3, reads DTGVSQNPRHKITKRGQNVTFRCDPISEHNRLYWYRQTLGQGPEFLTYFQNEAQLEKSRLLSDRFSAERPKGSFSTLEIQRTEQGDSAMYLCASSYWDWGGADTQYFGPGTRLTVL.

V and J are TRBV6-5 and TRBJ2-1, with 15 bases fitting TRBD2. V gave up 8 bases and J gave up 10 bases; unmatched junction bases: 6. Germline V gene data show CDR1 as MNHEY and CDR2 as SVGAGI. The CDR3 length is 14 residues. CDR3: CASGGTSGGQEQFF. CDR3 bases: TGTGCCAGCGGGGGGACTAGCGGGGGGCAAGAGCAGTTCTTC.

The chain recombines TRBV28 with TRBJ1-5, with D unresolved. CDR1 and CDR2 from the germline V gene are MDHEN and SYDVKM. The CDR3 runs 14 residues. V dropped 6 bases and J dropped 0 bases, with 9 bases sitting between them. In DNA, the CDR3 is TGTGCCAGCAGAAACATGGTTAGCAATCAGCCCCAGCATTTT. Translation: CASRNMVSNQPQHF. The complete variable domain, with remaining parts taken from reference TRBV28 and TRBJ1-5, reads DVKVTQSSRYLVKRTGEKVFLECVQDMDHENMFWYRQDPGLGLRLIYFSYDVKMKEKGDIPEGYSVSREKKERFSLILESASTNQTSMYLCASRNMVSNQPQHFGDGTRLSIL.

The chain employs TRBV6-5 and TRBJ1-2; a weak D match, TRBD1 (6 bases). V lost 8 bases, J lost 8 bases, and 21 bases lay in between. The length of the CDR3 is 14 residues. The germline CDR1 and CDR2 sequences are MNHEY and SVGAGI. CDR3 amino acids: CASSGQGGGWGYTF. The CDR3 DNA reads as TGTGCCAGCTCGGGACAAGGAGGTGGTTGGGGCTACACCTTC.

Only a few counts were recorded for this clone. The chain uses TRBV5-1 and TRBJ2-5; D is possibly TRBD2 (6 bases). V shed 0 bases and J shed 5 bases, with 14 bases lying between them. Germline assignment: CDR1 SGHRS and CDR2 YFSETQ. The CDR3 totals 15 residues. CDR3 nucleotides: TGCGCCAGCAGCTTGGCCTCGGAGGGCTGGGAGACCCAGTACTTC. Its protein product is CASSLASEGWETQYF. The variable domain in full, with the rest retrieved from reference TRBV5-1 and TRBJ2-5, is KAGVTQTPRYLIKTRGQQVTLSCSPISGHRSVSWYQQTPGQGLQFLFEYFSETQRNKGNFPGRFSGRQFSNSRSEMNVSTLELGDSALYLCASSLASEGWETQYFGPGTRLLVL.

Remarks on this clone: The limits of the CDR3 on the DNA are not certain, so only TCRdb's listed CDR3 is given. V gene TRBV19 combines with J gene TRBJ1-6; TRBD1, the table's D call, lacks a check against the DNA. With termini counted, the CDR3 has 13 amino acids. The germline V gene has CDR1 LNHDA and CDR2 SQIVND (reference sequence). The CDR3 region is CASTSDRVSPLHF.

The chain is built from TRBV6-1 and TRBJ1-2, with TRBD1 matching 10 bases. The germline V gene has CDR1 MNHNS and CDR2 SASEGT. This CDR3 spans 19 amino acids. The V segment lost 4 bases and the J segment 4 bases; nucleotides outside the gene matches: 18. DNA of the CDR3: TGTGCCAGCAGTGGACAGGGGGCGCGGGGAGGGCGGCATCTCTATGGCTACACCTTC. It is translated as CASSGQGARGGRHLYGYTF.

This sequence joins TRBV7-6 and TRBJ2-5, with D hard to call. Germline CDR1 SGHVS, CDR2 FNYEAQ. V shed 2 bases and J shed 2 bases, with 0 bases lying between them. There are 11 residues in the CDR3. CDR3 in amino acids: CASSLQETQYF. As DNA, the CDR3 is TGTGCCAGCAGCTTACAAGAGACCCAGTACTTC.

The chain combines TRBV23-1 with TRBJ1-2; 9 positions agree with TRBD1. TRBV23-1 qualifies as an ORF whose function is uncertain. V lost 11 bases and J lost 7; bases outside the gene matches: 14. This CDR3 region has 14 residues. This CDR3 reads CAYGQGILLSGYTF. The CDR3 DNA reads TGCGCCTACGGACAGGGGATACTATTGAGTGGCTACACCTTC.

The CDR3 coding sequence is TGTGCCAGCAGCGTAGGCGTTAGCGGGGGTTACAATGAGCAGTTCTTC. It specifies CASSVGVSGGYNEQFF. V usage is TRBV9 and J usage is TRBJ2-1; 9 bases fit TRBD2. This CDR3 is built from 16 residues. Germline V gene sequence: CDR1 SGDLS, CDR2 YYNGEE. V lost 0 bases to trimming and J lost 4 bases; unmatched junction nucleotides: 5.

The chain employs TRBV11-1 and TRBJ2-1; perhaps TRBD2 as D (5 bases). The CDR3 contains 15 residues. Germline values: CDR1 SGHAT, CDR2 FQDESV (reference sequence). V lost 5 bases to trimming and J lost 0 bases, with 11 bases between them. The CDR3 nucleotides are TGTGCCAGCAGCCTGACCGGGAACTCCTACAATGAGCAGTTCTTC. Translated: CASSLTGNSYNEQFF.

The V gene is TRBV4-2, the J gene TRBJ2-3; 11 bases match TRBD2. Germline values: CDR1 LGHNA, CDR2 YNFKEQ. Trimming removed 1 base from V and 1 base from J; junction bases left unmatched: 4. The CDR3 contains 17 residues. The CDR3 region has the DNA TGTGCCAGCAGCCAAGGCTTAGCGGGGGGGGGCACAGATACGCAGTATTTT. It encodes CASSQGLAGGGTDTQYF.

This clone was counted a single time. V gene TRBV7-9 combines with J gene TRBJ2-3, with D uncertain. Trimming removed 2 bases from V and 4 bases from J, with 10 bases in between. CDR3 length: 14 amino acids. CDR1 is SEHNR, CDR2 FQNEAQ, per germline (reference sequence). CDR3 protein: CASSLFQFPDTQYF. In nucleotides, the CDR3 is TGTGCCAGCAGCTTATTTCAGTTCCCAGATACGCAGTATTTT.

This clone was detected once. The chain carries TRBV6-6 and TRBJ1-4; TRBD1 might be the D (5 bases). V lost 6 bases and J lost 6, with 14 bases in between. The germline V gene encodes CDR1 MNHNY and CDR2 SVGAGI (reference sequence). The CDR3 covers 14 residues. The CDR3 loop reads CASRGWGRDEKLFF. Written as DNA, the CDR3 is TGTGCCAGCAGGGGTTGGGGGAGGGATGAAAAACTGTTTTTT.

This clone appeared a few times. The V call is TRBV28, the J call TRBJ1-5; D might be TRBD1 (5 bases). Per germline, CDR1 MDHEN and CDR2 SYDVKM. This CDR3 contains 14 residues. V lost 4 bases, J lost 2 bases, and 9 bases lay in between. The DNA for the CDR3 is TGTGCCAGCAGTTCCAGGGTTGGCAATCAGCCCCAGCATTTT. The encoded protein is CASSSRVGNQPQHF.

V gene TRBV7-2 combines with J gene TRBJ2-2, with unresolved D. The CDR3 length is 15 residues. Per the germline V gene, CDR1 is SGHTA and CDR2 is FQGNSA. The germline V and J ends were trimmed by 3 bases and 6 bases, with 14 bases remaining between them. CDR3 DNA: TGTGCCAGCAGCTTGTCATCGTGGGCAGCCGGGGAGCTGTTTTTT. It encodes CASSLSSWAAGELFF.

CDR3 DNA sequence: TGTGCCAGCTCACTTGACAGGGTTGGGTCCTACGAGCAGTACTTC. Translation gives CASSLDRVGSYEQYF. The rearrangement links TRBV18 to TRBJ2-7, with 7 bases identical to TRBD1. After removal of 4 bases from V and 1 base from J, the junction contained 7 bases not matched to a gene. This CDR3 is built from 15 residues. Germline loops: CDR1 KGHSH, CDR2 LQKENI.

This sequence joins TRBV11-1 and TRBJ1-1; D uncertain. The CDR3 length is 13 residues. Trimming took 3 bases from V and 5 from J, leaving 10 bases between them. The germline V gene encodes CDR1 SGHAT and CDR2 FQDESV (reference sequence). CDR3 residues: CASSFYLGTEAFF. CDR3 in DNA: TGTGCCAGCAGCTTCTATCTGGGAACTGAAGCTTTCTTT.

This clone was seen just once. This chain links TRBV4-3 with TRBJ1-2, with a tentative D call TRBD1 (5 bases). Trimming took off 0 bases at V and 2 bases at J, with 16 bases between the two ends. The CDR3 extends over 17 amino acids. Germline assignment: CDR1 LGHNA and CDR2 YSLEER. The CDR3 here is CASSQDWGKGLNYGYTF. CDR3 in DNA: TGCGCCAGCAGCCAAGATTGGGGAAAGGGGCTCAACTATGGCTACACCTTC.

The chain couples TRBV9 to TRBJ2-1, with 9 nucleotides matching TRBD2. V gave up 4 bases and J gave up 0 bases; unmatched junction bases: 2. Germline V CDR1 and CDR2: SGDLS, YYNGEE. The CDR3 is 15 amino acids. CDR3 residues: CASSSGLASYNEQFF. DNA for the CDR3: TGTGCCAGCAGCTCGGGACTAGCCTCCTACAATGAGCAGTTCTTC.